The following is a T cell receptor beta chain sequence with its context. What it recognizes is unknown. TCRdb fed the reads into MiXCR, producing one record per CDR3 protein. This sample has some 71,000 distinct CDR3 sequences, with more than 25% found just once. V trimming: 4 bases; J trimming: 3 bases; junction bases outside the gene matches: 11. Germline lookup yields CDR1 SGDLS and CDR2 YYNGEE. This CDR3 region has 18 residues. The data belong to a study of T cell repertoires in cytomegalovirus infection. The specimen was CD8+ T cells from cultured PBMCs, collected from culture after CMV antigen stimulation. This TCR came from a human donor in good health (CMV status not recorded). Some clones in this sample may be carry-over from other donors' samples. The chain is built from TRBV9 and TRBJ2-7, with TRBD2 matching 15 bases. The CDR3 nucleotides read TGTGCCAGCAGCTTTGGACTAGCGGGGGGGGAGAATTACTACGAGCAGTACTTC. Its translation: CASSFGLAGGENYYEQYF.